This TCR beta chain derives from a study of neurological immune-mediated disorders. Time point described: longitudinal time-point 1 (baseline). The study drew its healthy controls from blood bank volunteers in Maryland, USA. The making of cDNA relied on 5'RACE with 10-nucleotide random UMIs. MiXCR, applied by TCRdb to the 5' RACE reads, yields one record per CDR3 protein. Among tens of thousands of distinct CDR3 sequences, roughly 10% were seen once, and the ten largest hold roughly a tenth. This clonotype came up many times. The TCR was taken from a man aged 25-45 years in good health. The specimen was PBMCs.

CDR3 in DNA: TGCAGCGTTGAAGAATGGAGGGGAAGAGATACGCAGTATTTT. Its protein product is CSVEEWRGRDTQYF. This chain connects TRBV29-1 to TRBJ2-3, with a possible D match to TRBD2 (6 bases). The V end lost 0 bases, the J end lost 5 bases, and 12 bases lay between the germline ends. CDR1 and CDR2 from the germline V gene are SQVTM and ANQGSEA. The CDR3 has 14 residues.